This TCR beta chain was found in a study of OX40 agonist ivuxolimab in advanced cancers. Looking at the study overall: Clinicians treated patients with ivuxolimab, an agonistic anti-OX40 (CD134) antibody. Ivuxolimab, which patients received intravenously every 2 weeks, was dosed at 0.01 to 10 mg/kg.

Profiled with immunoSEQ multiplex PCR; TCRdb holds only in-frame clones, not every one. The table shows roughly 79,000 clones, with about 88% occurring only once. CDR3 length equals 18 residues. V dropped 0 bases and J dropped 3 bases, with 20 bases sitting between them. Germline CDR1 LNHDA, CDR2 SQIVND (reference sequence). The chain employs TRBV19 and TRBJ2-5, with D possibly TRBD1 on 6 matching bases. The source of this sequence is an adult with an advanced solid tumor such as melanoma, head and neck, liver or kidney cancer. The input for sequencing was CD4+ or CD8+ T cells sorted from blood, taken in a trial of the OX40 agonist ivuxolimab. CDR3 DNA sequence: TGTGCCAGTAGTATAGACCCCTCGGGCAGGGGCAAAGAAGAGACCCAGTACTTC. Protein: CASSIDPSGRGKEETQYF. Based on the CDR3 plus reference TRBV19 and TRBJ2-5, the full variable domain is DGGITQSPKYLFRKEGQNVTLSCEQNLNHDAMYWYRQDPGQGLRLIYYSQIVNDFQKGDIAEGYSVSREKKESFPLTVTSAQKNPTAFYLCASSIDPSGRGKEETQYFGPGTRLLVL.